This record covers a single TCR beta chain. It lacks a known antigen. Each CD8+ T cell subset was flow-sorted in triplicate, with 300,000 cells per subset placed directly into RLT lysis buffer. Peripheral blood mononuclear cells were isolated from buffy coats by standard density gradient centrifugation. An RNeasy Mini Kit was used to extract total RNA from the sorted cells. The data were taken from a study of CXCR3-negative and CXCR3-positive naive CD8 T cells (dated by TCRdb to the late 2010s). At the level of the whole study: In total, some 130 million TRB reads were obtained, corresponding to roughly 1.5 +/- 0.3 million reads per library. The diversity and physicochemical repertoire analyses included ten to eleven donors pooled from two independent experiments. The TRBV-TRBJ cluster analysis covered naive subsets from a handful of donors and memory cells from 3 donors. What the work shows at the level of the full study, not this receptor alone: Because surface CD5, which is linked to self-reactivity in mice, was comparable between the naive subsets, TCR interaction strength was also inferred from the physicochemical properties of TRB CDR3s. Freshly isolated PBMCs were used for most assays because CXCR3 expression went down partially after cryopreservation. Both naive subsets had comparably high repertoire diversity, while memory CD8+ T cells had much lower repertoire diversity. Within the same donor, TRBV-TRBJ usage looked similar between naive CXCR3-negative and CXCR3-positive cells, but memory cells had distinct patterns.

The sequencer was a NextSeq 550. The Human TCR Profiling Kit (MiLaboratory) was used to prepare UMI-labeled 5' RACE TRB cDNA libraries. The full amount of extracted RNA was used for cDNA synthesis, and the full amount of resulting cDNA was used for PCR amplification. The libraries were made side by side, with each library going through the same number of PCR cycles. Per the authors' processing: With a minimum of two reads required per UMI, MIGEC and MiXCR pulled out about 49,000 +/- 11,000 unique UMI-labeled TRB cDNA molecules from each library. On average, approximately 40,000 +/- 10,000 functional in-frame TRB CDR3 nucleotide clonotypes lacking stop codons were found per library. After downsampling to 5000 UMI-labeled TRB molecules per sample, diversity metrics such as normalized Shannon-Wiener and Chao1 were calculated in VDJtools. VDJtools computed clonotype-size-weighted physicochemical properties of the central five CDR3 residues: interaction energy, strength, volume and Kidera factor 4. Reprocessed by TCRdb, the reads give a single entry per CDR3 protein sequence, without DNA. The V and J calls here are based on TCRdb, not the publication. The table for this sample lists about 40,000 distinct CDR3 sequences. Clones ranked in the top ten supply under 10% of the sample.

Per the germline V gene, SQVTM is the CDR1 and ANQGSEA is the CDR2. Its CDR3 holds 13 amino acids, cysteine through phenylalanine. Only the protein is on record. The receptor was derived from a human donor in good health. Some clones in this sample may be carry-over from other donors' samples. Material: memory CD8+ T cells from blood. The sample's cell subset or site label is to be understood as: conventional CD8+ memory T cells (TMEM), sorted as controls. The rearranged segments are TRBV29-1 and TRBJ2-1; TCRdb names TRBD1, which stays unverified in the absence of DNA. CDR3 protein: CSVEPTGINEQFF.